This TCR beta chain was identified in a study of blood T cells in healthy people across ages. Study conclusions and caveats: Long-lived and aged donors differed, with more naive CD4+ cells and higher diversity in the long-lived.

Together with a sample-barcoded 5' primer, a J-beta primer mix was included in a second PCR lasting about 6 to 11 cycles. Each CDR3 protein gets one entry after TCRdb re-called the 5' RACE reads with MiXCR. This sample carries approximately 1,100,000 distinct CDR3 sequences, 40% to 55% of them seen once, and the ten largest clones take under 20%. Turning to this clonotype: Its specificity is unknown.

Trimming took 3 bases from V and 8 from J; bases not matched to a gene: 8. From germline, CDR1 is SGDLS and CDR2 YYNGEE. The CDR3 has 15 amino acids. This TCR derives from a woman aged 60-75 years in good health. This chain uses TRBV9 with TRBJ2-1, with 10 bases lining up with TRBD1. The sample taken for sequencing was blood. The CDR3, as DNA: TGTGCCAGCAGCGGCGAAGACAGGGGGCATCATGAGCAGTTCTTC. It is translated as CASSGEDRGHHEQFF.